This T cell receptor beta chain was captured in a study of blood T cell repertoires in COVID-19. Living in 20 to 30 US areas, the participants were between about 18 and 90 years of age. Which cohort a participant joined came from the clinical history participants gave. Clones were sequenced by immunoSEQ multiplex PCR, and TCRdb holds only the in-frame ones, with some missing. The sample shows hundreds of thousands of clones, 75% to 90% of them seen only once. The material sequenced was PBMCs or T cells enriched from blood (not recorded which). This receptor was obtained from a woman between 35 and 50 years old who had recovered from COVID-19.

The CDR3 nucleotides read TGTGCCAGCAGTACTGACAGGGAGGTAGACACCATATATTTT. Its protein is CASSTDREVDTIYF. The chain recombines TRBV7-9 with TRBJ1-3, with TRBD1 identical over 7 bases. The CDR3 has 14 residues. Per germline, CDR1 SEHNR and CDR2 FQNEAQ (reference sequence). The V and J ends lost 6 bases and 8 bases, in that order; junction bases with no gene match: 10.